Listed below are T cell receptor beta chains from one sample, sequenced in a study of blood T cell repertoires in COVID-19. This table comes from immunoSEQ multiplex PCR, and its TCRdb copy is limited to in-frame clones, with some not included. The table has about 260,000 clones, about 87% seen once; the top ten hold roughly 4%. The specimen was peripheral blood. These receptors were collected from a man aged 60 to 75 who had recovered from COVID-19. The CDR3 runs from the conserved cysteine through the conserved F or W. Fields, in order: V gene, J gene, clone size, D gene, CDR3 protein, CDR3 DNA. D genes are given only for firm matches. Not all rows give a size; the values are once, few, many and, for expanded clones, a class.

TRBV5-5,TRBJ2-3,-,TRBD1,CATRDREDTQYF,TGTGCCACCCGGGACAGAGAAGATACGCAGTATTTT
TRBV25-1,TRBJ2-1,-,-,CASSDLNIGLNEQFF,TGTGCCAGCAGTGATTTAAACATAGGACTGAATGAGCAGTTCTTC
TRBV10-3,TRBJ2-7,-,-,CAISLRQAYEQYF,TGTGCCATCAGCTTAAGACAGGCCTACGAGCAGTACTTC
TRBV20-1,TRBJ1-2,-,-,CSASLLGGQNGYTF,TGCAGTGCTAGTCTACTTGGAGGACAGAATGGCTACACCTTC
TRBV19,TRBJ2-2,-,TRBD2,CASSTLAAANTGELFF,TGTGCCAGTAGTACCCTAGCGGCTGCGAACACCGGGGAGCTGTTTTTT
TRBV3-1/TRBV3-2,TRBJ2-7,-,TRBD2,CASSQGPGGPYEQYF,TGTGCCAGCAGCCAAGGACCGGGGGGGCCCTACGAGCAGTACTTC
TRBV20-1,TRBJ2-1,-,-,CSASMGGFGNEQFF,TGCAGTGCTAGTATGGGCGGGTTCGGCAATGAGCAGTTCTTC
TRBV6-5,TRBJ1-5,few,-,CAAGSSNQPQHF,TGTGCAGCAGGGTCGAGCAATCAGCCCCAGCATTTT
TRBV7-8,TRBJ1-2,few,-,CASSFDVGKAGNYGYTF,TGTGCCAGCAGCTTTGATGTAGGGAAGGCGGGCAACTATGGCTACACCTTC
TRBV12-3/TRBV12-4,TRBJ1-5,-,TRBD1,CASSLGQWSQHF,TGTGCCAGCAGTTTGGGACAGTGGTCCCAGCATTTT
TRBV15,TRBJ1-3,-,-,CATSGGAGSGNTIYF,TGTGCCACCAGTGGAGGGGCCGGCTCTGGAAACACCATATATTTT
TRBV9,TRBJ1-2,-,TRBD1,CASSVADRGLGNYGYTF,TGTGCCAGCAGCGTAGCGGACAGGGGGCTCGGTAACTATGGCTACACCTTC
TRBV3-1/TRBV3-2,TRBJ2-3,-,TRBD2,CASRITSGGVGDTQYF,TGTGCCAGCAGAATAACTAGCGGGGGGGTCGGAGATACGCAGTATTTT
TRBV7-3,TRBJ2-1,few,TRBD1,CASSNPGTGVNEQFF,TGTGCCAGCAGCAATCCCGGGACAGGGGTCAATGAGCAGTTCTTC